Listed here are 13 T cell receptor beta chains from one sample, sequenced in a study of cytomegalovirus exposure and HLA in healthy donors. Vbeta (60) and Jbeta (13) primers were used in the PCR. Libraries were prepared by immunoSEQ multiplex PCR; TCRdb keeps only in-frame clonotypes and omits some of them. The sample contains about 120,000 clones, over 60% of which appear only once. Sequencing was done on a sample of PBMCs. Every receptor here comes from a man in his forties or fifties in good health and CMV-seropositive.

The chain joins TRBV4-1 to TRBJ1-4, with a possible D match to TRBD1 (5 bases). Germline V gene data show CDR1 as MGHRA and CDR2 as YSYEKL. Deletions cut 1 base from V and 6 bases from J, with 21 bases between. This CDR3 has 18 residues. The CDR3 loop reads CASSQVPAGARRYEKLFF. For the CDR3, the DNA is TGCGCCAGCAGCCAAGTCCCCGCTGGGGCGAGAAGGTATGAAAAACTGTTTTTT.

This chain joins TRBV7-9 and TRBJ2-5; D remains unclear. The better agreement between TRBJ2-7 and the DNA end casts doubt on the J call. The CDR3 spans 15 residues. Germline V gives CDR1 SEHNR, CDR2 FQNEAQ (reference sequence). CDR3 region: CASSLVVGRHYEQYF. In DNA, the CDR3 is TGTGCCAGCAGCTTAGTTGTTGGTCGGCACTACGAGCAGTACTTC.

This chain joins TRBV18 and TRBJ1-2; D uncertain. The CDR3 runs to 14 residues. V was trimmed by 4 bases and J by 6 bases, leaving 15 bases between them. The germline V gene has CDR1 KGHSH and CDR2 LQKENI. The CDR3 is CASSQGGFRNGYTF. CDR3 coding DNA: TGTGCCAGCTCACAAGGAGGATTCCGGAATGGCTACACCTTC.

The chain has TRBV5-1 and TRBJ2-5; 13 bases line up with TRBD2. The CDR3 spans 16 residues. Germline V gene sequence: CDR1 SGHRS, CDR2 YFSETQ. The junction had 10 bases not matched to a gene; V was cut back by 4 bases and J by 7 bases. CDR3 nucleotide sequence: TGCGCCAGCAGCGCTACGACTAGCGGGGGGTGGGGGACCCAGTACTTC. Translating gives CASSATTSGGWGTQYF. Drawing the rest from reference TRBV5-1 and TRBJ2-5, the complete variable domain is KAGVTQTPRYLIKTRGQQVTLSCSPISGHRSVSWYQQTPGQGLQFLFEYFSETQRNKGNFPGRFSGRQFSNSRSEMNVSTLELGDSALYLCASSATTSGGWGTQYFGPGTRLLVL.

The V and J genes are TRBV11-2 and TRBJ2-1, with TRBD2 identical over 11 bases. CDR1 is SGHAT, CDR2 FQNNGV, per germline. The J segment lost 5 bases and the V segment lost 5 bases, leaving 11 bases of the junction unmatched. This CDR3 is 17 amino acids long. CDR3 sequence: CASSKPPLAGGDNEQFF. CDR3 sequence (DNA): TGTGCCAGCAGCAAGCCCCCTCTAGCGGGGGGAGACAATGAGCAGTTCTTC.

The rearrangement joins TRBV20-1 to TRBJ2-7; D gene unclear. CDR1 and CDR2 from the germline V gene are DFQATT and SNEGSKA (reference sequence). This CDR3 contains 10 residues. The V and J ends lost 6 bases and 7 bases respectively, with 10 bases between them. The chain's CDR3 is CSAQTGEQYF. CDR3 in DNA: TGCAGTGCCCAGACCGGGGAGCAGTACTTC.

The rearrangement uses TRBV28 and TRBJ2-1, with 11 bases matching TRBD2. CDR1 and CDR2 (germline): MDHEN, SYDVKM. Unmatched junction bases numbered 4, after V lost 3 bases and J lost 9 bases. The CDR3 extends over 14 amino acids. CDR3 sequence reads: CASSLTSGALEQFF. In nucleotides, the CDR3 is TGTGCCAGCAGTTTGACTAGCGGGGCTCTTGAGCAGTTCTTC.

This chain links TRBV7-9 with TRBJ2-5, with D tentatively TRBD1 (5 bases). The end of the DNA aligns better with TRBJ2-7, so the J call may be wrong. The CDR3 is 12 residues long. Germline V gene data show CDR1 as SEHNR and CDR2 as FQNEAQ (reference sequence). The CDR3, as DNA: TGTGCCAGCCAGGACATTTACTACGAGCAGTACTTC. Translation gives CASQDIYYEQYF.

A word on this clone: One end of the junction is discordant with germline, which a read error may explain. V is TRBV5-1 and J is TRBJ2-6, with TRBD1 as a possible D gene (5 bases). Germline V gives CDR1 SGHRS, CDR2 YFSETQ. This CDR3 comprises 17 residues. The CDR3 coding sequence is TGCGCCAGCAGCTTGGTAGGGTCCCCCTCTGGGGCCAACGGCCTGACTTTC. Encoded protein: CASSLVGSPSGANGLTF.

V and J are TRBV5-1 and TRBJ2-3; 7 bases map to TRBD2. V trimming: 2 bases; J trimming: 12 bases; junction bases outside the gene matches: 18. Germline V gene lookup returns CDR1 SGHRS and CDR2 YFSETQ. The CDR3 is 16 amino acids. In nucleotides, the CDR3 is TGCGCCAGCAGCTTAGGTGAGGCGGGAGCCCCGGATCCCCAGTATTTT. Encoded protein: CASSLGEAGAPDPQYF.

The genes are TRBV5-1 and TRBJ2-2; tentative D call: TRBD1 (6 bases). This CDR3 contains 15 residues. V lost 0 bases to trimming and J lost 6 bases, with 12 bases between them. CDR1 is SGHRS, CDR2 YFSETQ, per germline. The CDR3: CASSLEIQGPGELFF. The CDR3 nucleotides read TGCGCCAGCAGCTTGGAAATTCAGGGGCCCGGGGAGCTGTTTTTT. The full variable domain, in which reference TRBV5-1 and TRBJ2-2 provide the parts outside the CDR3, is KAGVTQTPRYLIKTRGQQVTLSCSPISGHRSVSWYQQTPGQGLQFLFEYFSETQRNKGNFPGRFSGRQFSNSRSEMNVSTLELGDSALYLCASSLEIQGPGELFFGEGSRLTVL.

This rearrangement joins TRBV10-1 to TRBJ1-1; possible D gene TRBD1, 6 bases. This CDR3 region has 13 residues. Deletions cut 8 bases from V and 11 bases from J, with 21 bases between. Germline V CDR1 and CDR2: WNHNN, SYGVQD (reference sequence). CDR3 protein: CASPGEGRKWAFF. The CDR3 DNA is TGCGCCAGCCCAGGGGAAGGCCGAAAGTGGGCTTTCTTT.

The chain carries TRBV7-2 and TRBJ2-3; a weak D match, TRBD1 (6 bases). CDR1 is SGHTA and CDR2 is FQGNSA in the germline V gene. The V and J ends lost 2 bases and 1 base respectively, with 13 bases between them. The CDR3 sequence is 16 residues long. In DNA, the CDR3 is TGTGCCAGCAGCTTACGGTCAGGGGCGGGCACAGATACGCAGTATTTT. This sequence encodes CASSLRSGAGTDTQYF. Full variable domain (rest looked up from reference TRBV7-2 and TRBJ2-3): GAGVSQSPSNKVTEKGKDVELRCDPISGHTALYWYRQSLGQGLEFLIYFQGNSAPDKSGLPSDRFSAERTGGSVSTLTIQRTQQEDSAVYLCASSLRSGAGTDTQYFGPGTRLTVL.